Shown below are 6 T cell receptor beta chains from a single sample sequenced in a study of T-cell reconstitution after alpha-beta-depleted transplantation in children. Using unique molecular identifiers, the investigators prepared the TCRbeta library. TCRdb processed the PCR reads anew with MiXCR; each CDR3 protein has one entry. This table has some 300,000 distinct CDR3 sequences, about 9.3% appearing once. Material: PBMCs from the stem cell graft donor, obtained from the stem cell graft. These receptor sequences come from a human donor who donated a stem cell graft to a child with acute lymphoblastic leukemia.

This clonotype was detected a few times. This sequence joins TRBV28 and TRBJ2-7, with D possibly called TRBD1 or TRBD2 (6 bases each). The germline V and J ends were trimmed by 4 bases and 1 base, with 17 bases remaining between them. The germline V gene encodes CDR1 MDHEN and CDR2 SYDVKM. The CDR3 runs to 16 residues. The CDR3 nucleotides are TGTGCCAGCAGTTCATCCTGGAGGGGGACATCCTACGAGCAGTACTTC. Translation gives CASSSSWRGTSYEQYF.

This clonotype was observed a handful of times. The V call is TRBV20-1, the J call TRBJ2-1, with TRBD2 identical over 7 bases. CDR1 is DFQATT, CDR2 SNEGSKA, per germline (reference sequence). The CDR3 consists of 17 residues. Trimming removed 3 bases from V and 4 bases from J; junction bases left unmatched: 15. The CDR3 spells CSASYASGDLFYNEQFF. The DNA for the CDR3 is TGCAGTGCTAGTTATGCTAGCGGAGACCTATTTTACAATGAGCAGTTCTTC.

This rearrangement joins TRBV4-1 to TRBJ2-2; TRBD2 agrees at 11 bases. V shed 4 bases, J shed 0 bases, and the junction held 7 bases outside the gene matches. The CDR3 length is 18 residues. Germline loops: CDR1 MGHRA, CDR2 YSYEKL. CDR3 loop: CASSRETSGSANTGELFF. The CDR3 nucleotides read TGCGCCAGCAGCCGGGAAACTAGCGGGAGTGCGAACACCGGGGAGCTGTTTTTT.

CDR3 in amino acids: CASSPPGLNTGELFF. The CDR3 bases are TGCGCCAGCAGCCCGCCGGGACTCAACACCGGGGAGCTGTTTTTT. J is TRBJ2-2 and V is TRBV5-1; D might be TRBD2 (6 bases). The CDR3 length is 15 residues. Germline CDR1 and CDR2: SGHRS and YFSETQ. The V end lost 4 bases, the J end lost 2 bases, and 12 bases lay between the germline ends. The full variable domain, with the rest looked up from reference TRBV5-1 and TRBJ2-2, is KAGVTQTPRYLIKTRGQQVTLSCSPISGHRSVSWYQQTPGQGLQFLFEYFSETQRNKGNFPGRFSGRQFSNSRSEMNVSTLELGDSALYLCASSPPGLNTGELFFGEGSRLTVL.

The genes are TRBV11-2 and TRBJ1-4; 9 bases map to TRBD1. This CDR3 is built from 18 residues. Germline V lookup: CDR1 SGHAT, CDR2 FQNNGV. The junction had 18 bases not matched to a gene; V was cut back by 5 bases and J by 8 bases. The CDR3 sequence: CASSMSRTGEVEAEKLFF. The DNA of the CDR3 is TGTGCCAGCAGCATGTCGAGGACAGGGGAGGTCGAAGCGGAAAAACTGTTTTTT.

This clonotype was seen at least ten times. V and J are TRBV5-1 and TRBJ2-1, with D tentatively TRBD2 (5 bases). Looked up from germline, CDR1 is SGHRS and CDR2 is YFSETQ. This CDR3 contains 16 residues. V dropped 2 bases and J dropped 0 bases, with 12 bases sitting between them. The CDR3 here is CASSLPADSSYNEQFF. The CDR3 DNA sequence: TGCGCCAGCAGCTTACCAGCGGATAGCTCCTACAATGAGCAGTTCTTC. Together with reference TRBV5-1 and TRBJ2-1, the CDR3 gives the full variable domain: KAGVTQTPRYLIKTRGQQVTLSCSPISGHRSVSWYQQTPGQGLQFLFEYFSETQRNKGNFPGRFSGRQFSNSRSEMNVSTLELGDSALYLCASSLPADSSYNEQFFGPGTRLTVL.